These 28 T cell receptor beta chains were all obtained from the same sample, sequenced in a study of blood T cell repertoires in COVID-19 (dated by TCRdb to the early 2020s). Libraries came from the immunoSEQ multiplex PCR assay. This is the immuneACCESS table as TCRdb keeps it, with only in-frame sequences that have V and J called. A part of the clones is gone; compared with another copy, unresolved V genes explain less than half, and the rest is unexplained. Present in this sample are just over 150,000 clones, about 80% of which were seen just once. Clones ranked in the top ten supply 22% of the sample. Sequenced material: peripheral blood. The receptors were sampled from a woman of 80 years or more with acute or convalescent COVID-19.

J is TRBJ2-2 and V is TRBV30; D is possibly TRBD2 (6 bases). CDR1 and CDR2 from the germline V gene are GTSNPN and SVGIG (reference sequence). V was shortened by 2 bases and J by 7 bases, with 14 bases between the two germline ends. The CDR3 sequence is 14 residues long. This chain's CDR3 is CAWSTSGVYGELFF. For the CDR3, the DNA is TGTGCCTGGAGTACGTCGGGGGTGTACGGGGAGCTGTTTTTT.

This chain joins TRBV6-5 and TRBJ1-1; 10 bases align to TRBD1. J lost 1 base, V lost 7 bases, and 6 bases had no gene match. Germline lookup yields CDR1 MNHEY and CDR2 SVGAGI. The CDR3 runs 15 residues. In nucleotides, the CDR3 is TGTGCCAGCAAGTGGGACAGGGGAGGGAACACTGAAGCTTTCTTT. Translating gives CASKWDRGGNTEAFF.

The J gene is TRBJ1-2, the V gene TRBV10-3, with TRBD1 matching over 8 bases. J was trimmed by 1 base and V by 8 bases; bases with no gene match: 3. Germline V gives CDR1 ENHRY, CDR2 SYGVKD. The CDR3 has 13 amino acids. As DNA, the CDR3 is TGTGCCATCGGGACAGGCGATAACTATGGCTACACCTTC. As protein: CAIGTGDNYGYTF.

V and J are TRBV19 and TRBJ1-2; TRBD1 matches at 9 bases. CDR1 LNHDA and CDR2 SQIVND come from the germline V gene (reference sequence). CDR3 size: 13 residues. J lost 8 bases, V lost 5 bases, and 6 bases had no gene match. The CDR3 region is CASSLTGGVGYTF. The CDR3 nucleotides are TGTGCCAGTAGTCTAACAGGGGGCGTGGGCTACACCTTC. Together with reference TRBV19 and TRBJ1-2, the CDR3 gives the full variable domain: DGGITQSPKYLFRKEGQNVTLSCEQNLNHDAMYWYRQDPGQGLRLIYYSQIVNDFQKGDIAEGYSVSREKKESFPLTVTSAQKNPTAFYLCASSLTGGVGYTFGSGTRLTVV.

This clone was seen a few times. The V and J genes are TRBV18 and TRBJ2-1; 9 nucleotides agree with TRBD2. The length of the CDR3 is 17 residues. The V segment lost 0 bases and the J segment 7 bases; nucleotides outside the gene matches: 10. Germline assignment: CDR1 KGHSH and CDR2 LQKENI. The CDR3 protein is CASSPPKTREGKNEQFF. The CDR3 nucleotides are TGTGCCAGCTCACCACCGAAGACGCGGGAGGGAAAAAATGAGCAGTTCTTC.

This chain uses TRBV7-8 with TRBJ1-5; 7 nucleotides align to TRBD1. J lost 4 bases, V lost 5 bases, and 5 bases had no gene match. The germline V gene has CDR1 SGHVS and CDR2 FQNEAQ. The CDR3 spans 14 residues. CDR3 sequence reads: CASSLRGSNQPQHF. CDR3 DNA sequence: TGTGCCAGCAGCCTCAGGGGGTCGAATCAGCCCCAGCATTTT.

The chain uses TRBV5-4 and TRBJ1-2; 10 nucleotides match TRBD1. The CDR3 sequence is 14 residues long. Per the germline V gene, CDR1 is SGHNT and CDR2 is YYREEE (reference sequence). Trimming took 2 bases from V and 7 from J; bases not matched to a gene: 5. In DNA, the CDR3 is TGTGCCAGCAGCTTCGACAGGGGGCAATCTGGCTACACCTTC. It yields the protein CASSFDRGQSGYTF.

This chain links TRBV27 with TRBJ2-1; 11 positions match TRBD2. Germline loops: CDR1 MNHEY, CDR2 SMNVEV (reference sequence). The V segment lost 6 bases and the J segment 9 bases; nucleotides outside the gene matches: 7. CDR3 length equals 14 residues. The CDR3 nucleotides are TGTGCCAGCAGGCTAGCGGGAGGATTGATTGAGCAGTTCTTC. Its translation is CASRLAGGLIEQFF.

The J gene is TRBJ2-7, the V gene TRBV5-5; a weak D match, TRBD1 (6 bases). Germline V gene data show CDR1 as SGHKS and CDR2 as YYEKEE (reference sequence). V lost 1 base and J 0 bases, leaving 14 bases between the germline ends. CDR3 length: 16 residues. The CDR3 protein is CASSLTGSIVSYEQYF. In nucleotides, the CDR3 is TGTGCCAGCAGCTTGACAGGGTCCATAGTCTCCTACGAGCAGTACTTC.

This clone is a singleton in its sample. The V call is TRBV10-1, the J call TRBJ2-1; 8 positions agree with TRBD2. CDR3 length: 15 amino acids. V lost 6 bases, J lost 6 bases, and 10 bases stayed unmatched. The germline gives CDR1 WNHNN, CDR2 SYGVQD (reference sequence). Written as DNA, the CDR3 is TGCGCCAGCAGCCCCGGGCGAGCGGGAGTCAATGAGCAGTTCTTC. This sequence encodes CASSPGRAGVNEQFF.

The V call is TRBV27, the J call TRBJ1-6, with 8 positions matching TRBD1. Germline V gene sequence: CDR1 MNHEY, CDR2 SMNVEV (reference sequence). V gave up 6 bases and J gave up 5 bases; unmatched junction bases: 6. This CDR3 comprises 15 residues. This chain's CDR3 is CASRPRTGNNSPLHF. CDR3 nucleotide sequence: TGTGCCAGCAGGCCTAGGACAGGGAATAATTCACCCCTCCACTTT.

CDR3 DNA sequence: TGCGCCAGCAGCTTGGGACTAGCCCTTTCATATGAGCAGTTCTTC. It encodes CASSLGLALSYEQFF. The chain combines TRBV5-1 with TRBJ2-1; 7 bases are shared with TRBD2. Germline V gene sequence: CDR1 SGHRS, CDR2 YFSETQ. CDR3 length: 15 residues. V shed 0 bases and J 8 bases; nucleotides not matched to a gene: 8.

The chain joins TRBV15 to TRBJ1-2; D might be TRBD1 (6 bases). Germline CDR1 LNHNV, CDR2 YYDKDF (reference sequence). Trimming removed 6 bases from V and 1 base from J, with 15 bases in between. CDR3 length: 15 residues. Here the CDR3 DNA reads TGTGCCACCAGACCATTCCCGGACAGTAACTATGGCTACACCTTC. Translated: CATRPFPDSNYGYTF. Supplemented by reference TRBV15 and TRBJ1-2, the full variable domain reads DAMVIQNPRYQVTQFGKPVTLSCSQTLNHNVMYWYQQKSSQAPKLLFHYYDKDFNNEADTPDNFQSRRPNTSFCFLDIRSPGLGDTAMYLCATRPFPDSNYGYTFGSGTRLTVV.

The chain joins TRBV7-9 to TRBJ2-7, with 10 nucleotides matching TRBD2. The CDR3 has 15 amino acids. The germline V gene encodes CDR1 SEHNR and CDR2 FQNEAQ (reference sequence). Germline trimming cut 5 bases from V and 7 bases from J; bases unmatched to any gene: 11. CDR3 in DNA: TGTGCCAGCAGCCCGGTGCTAGCGGGAGACGGAGAGCAGTACTTC. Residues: CASSPVLAGDGEQYF.

The CDR3 spells CASSKGLVVNEQFF. CDR3 nucleotide sequence: TGTGCCAGCAGCAAAGGACTAGTAGTCAATGAGCAGTTCTTC. The chain links TRBV6-2 or TRBV6-3 to TRBJ2-1, with 7 positions matching TRBD2. The junction had 8 bases not matched to a gene; V was cut back by 6 bases and J by 6 bases. This CDR3 is built from 14 residues. In germline, CDR1 is MNHEY, CDR2 SVGEGT.

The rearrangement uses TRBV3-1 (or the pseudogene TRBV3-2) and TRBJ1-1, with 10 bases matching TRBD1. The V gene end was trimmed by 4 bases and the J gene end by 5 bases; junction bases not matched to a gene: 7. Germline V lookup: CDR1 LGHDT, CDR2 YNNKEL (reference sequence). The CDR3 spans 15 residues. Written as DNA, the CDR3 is TGTGCCAGCAGCCCTTTTAGGACAGGGGGGACTGAAGCTTTCTTT. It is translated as CASSPFRTGGTEAFF.

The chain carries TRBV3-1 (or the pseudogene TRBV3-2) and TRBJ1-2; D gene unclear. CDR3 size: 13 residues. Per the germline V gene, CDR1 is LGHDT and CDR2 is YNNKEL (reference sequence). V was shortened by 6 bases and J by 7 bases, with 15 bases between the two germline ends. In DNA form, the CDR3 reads TGTGCCAGCAGACGCCTTGGAGAGGGTGGCTACACCTTC. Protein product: CASRRLGEGGYTF.

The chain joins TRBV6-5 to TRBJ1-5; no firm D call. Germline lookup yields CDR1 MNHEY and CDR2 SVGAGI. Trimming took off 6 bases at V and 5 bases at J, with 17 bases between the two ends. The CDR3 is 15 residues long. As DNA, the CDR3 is TGTGCCAGCAGGGCTATGGGCCGCGTAGATCAGCCCCAGCATTTT. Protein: CASRAMGRVDQPQHF.

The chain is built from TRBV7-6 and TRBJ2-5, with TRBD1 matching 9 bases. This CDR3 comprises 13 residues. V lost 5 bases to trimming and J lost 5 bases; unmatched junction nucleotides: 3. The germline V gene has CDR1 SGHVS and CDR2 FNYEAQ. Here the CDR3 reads CASSTTGGETQYF. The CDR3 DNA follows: TGTGCCAGCAGCACGACAGGGGGGGAGACCCAGTACTTC.

Here the CDR3 DNA reads TGTGCCAGCAGCCGTCTCCGGGGAGGCACCGGGGAGCTGTTTTTT. Translation gives CASSRLRGGTGELFF. The chain links TRBV11-2 to TRBJ2-2, with D possibly matching TRBD2 (6 bases). Per the germline V gene, CDR1 is SGHAT and CDR2 is FQNNGV. Trimming took 5 bases from V and 4 from J, leaving 14 bases between them. The CDR3 consists of 15 residues.

CDR3 DNA sequence: TGCAGCGTTGGTGATCAGTACACTGAAGCTTTCTTT. It codes for CSVGDQYTEAFF. The chain joins TRBV29-1 to TRBJ1-1; no definite D call. There are 12 residues in the CDR3. V dropped 4 bases and J dropped 3 bases, with 9 bases sitting between them. The germline gives CDR1 SQVTM, CDR2 ANQGSEA.

The CDR3 sequence: CASSGGKSSGSYTF. In DNA, the CDR3 is TGTGCCAGCAGTGGAGGGAAATCGAGTGGAAGCTACACCTTC. The rearrangement links TRBV2 to TRBJ1-2; D gene unclear. Germline V gene sequence: CDR1 SNHLY, CDR2 FYNNEI. The CDR3 length is 14 residues. V gave up 4 bases and J gave up 9 bases, with 18 bases separating them.

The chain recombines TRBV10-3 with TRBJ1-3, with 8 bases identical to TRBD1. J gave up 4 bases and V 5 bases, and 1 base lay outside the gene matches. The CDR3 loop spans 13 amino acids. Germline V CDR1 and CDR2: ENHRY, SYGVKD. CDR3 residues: CAISRTGGNTIYF. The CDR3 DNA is TGTGCCATCAGTCGGACAGGGGGAAACACCATATATTTT.

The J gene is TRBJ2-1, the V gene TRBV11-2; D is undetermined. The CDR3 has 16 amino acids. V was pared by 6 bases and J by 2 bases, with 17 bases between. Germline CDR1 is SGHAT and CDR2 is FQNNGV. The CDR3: CASSLYFTDTYNEQFF. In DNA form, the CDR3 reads TGTGCCAGCAGTCTTTACTTCACAGACACCTACAATGAGCAGTTCTTC.

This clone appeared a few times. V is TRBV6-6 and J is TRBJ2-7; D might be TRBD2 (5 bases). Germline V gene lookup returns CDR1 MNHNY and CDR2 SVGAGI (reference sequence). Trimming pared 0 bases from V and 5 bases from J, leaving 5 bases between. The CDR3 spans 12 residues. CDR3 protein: CASSYSSDEQYF. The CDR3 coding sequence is TGTGCCAGCAGTTACTCTAGCGACGAGCAGTACTTC.

The CDR3 region has the DNA TGTGCCAGTAGTATACGGAGGGACTCCCTCTATGGCTACACCTTC. This encodes CASSIRRDSLYGYTF. This chain uses TRBV19 with TRBJ1-2; the D gene is possibly TRBD1 (5 bases). The CDR3 runs to 15 residues. V shed 2 bases and J shed 4 bases, with 14 bases lying between them. CDR1 is LNHDA, CDR2 SQIVND, per germline (reference sequence).

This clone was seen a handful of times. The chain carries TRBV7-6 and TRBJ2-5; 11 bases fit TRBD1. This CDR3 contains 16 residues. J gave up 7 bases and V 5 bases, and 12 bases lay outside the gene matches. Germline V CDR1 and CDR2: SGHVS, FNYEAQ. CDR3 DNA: TGTGCCAGCAGCCGCCGGGACAGGGGGTCTCAGGTGACCCAGTACTTC. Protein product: CASSRRDRGSQVTQYF.

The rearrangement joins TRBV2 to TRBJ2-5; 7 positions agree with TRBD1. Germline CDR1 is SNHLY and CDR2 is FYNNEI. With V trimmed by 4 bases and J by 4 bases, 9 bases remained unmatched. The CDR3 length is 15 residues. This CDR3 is CASSAQQGPLETQYF. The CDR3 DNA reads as TGTGCCAGCAGTGCCCAACAGGGGCCCTTAGAGACCCAGTACTTC.